Presented here are 16 T cell receptor beta chains from one specimen sequenced in a study of T cell responses to AZD1222 COVID-19 vaccine (dated by TCRdb to about 2021). This sample's time point label indicates: baseline before first vaccination. The library was prepared using the immunoSEQ multiplex PCR assay. Held by TCRdb, this immuneACCESS table contains in-frame sequences only and omits some clones. Under half of the omission traces to an unresolved V gene where checked; the cause of the rest is unknown. The sample table records 80,000 to 130,000 clones; approximately 90% of these occur just once. About 3.3% of the sample rests with the top ten. The material sequenced was peripheral blood, taken on day 0 of AZD1222 vaccination. The receptor set was obtained from an adult in good health.

V is TRBV7-2 and J is TRBJ2-7; D possibly matches TRBD1 or TRBD2 (6 bases each). CDR3 size: 13 residues. Germline assignment: CDR1 SGHTA and CDR2 FQGNSA. V lost 5 bases to trimming and J lost 7 bases, with 15 bases between them. The CDR3 DNA reads as TGTGCCAGCAGCCGACGGAGGGGGTCGGAGCAGTACTTC. Its translation is CASSRRRGSEQYF.

The gene calls are TRBV23-1 and TRBJ1-6; a possible D gene is TRBD1 (6 bases). TRBV23-1 qualifies as an ORF whose function is uncertain. Trimming left V 6 bases short and J 7 bases short, with 13 bases between. This CDR3 has 14 amino acids. Here the CDR3 DNA reads TGCGCCAGCAGGGGGGCGTCCACGAATTCACCCCTCCACTTT. This codes for CASRGASTNSPLHF.

This clone showed up just once. The chain employs TRBV14 and TRBJ2-1, with TRBD2 matching 8 bases. The CDR3 contains 15 residues. Germline CDR1 is SGHDN and CDR2 is FVKESK. With V trimmed by 1 base and J by 2 bases, 1 base remained unmatched. CDR3 amino acids: CASSQVAGPYNEQFF. As DNA, the CDR3 is TGTGCCAGCAGCCAAGTAGCGGGGCCCTACAATGAGCAGTTCTTC.

This clone showed up just once. The chain recombines TRBV4-3 with TRBJ2-7; possibly TRBD1 or TRBD2 for D (6 bases each). Trimming cost V 1 base and J 6 bases, with 10 bases left between them. The germline V gene encodes CDR1 LGHNA and CDR2 YSLEER. This CDR3 has 13 amino acids. In DNA, the CDR3 is TGCGCCAGCAGCCAAGCTAGGGGGGCCGAGCAGTACTTC. Its translation: CASSQARGAEQYF.

The chain links TRBV15 to TRBJ1-4, with a tentative D call TRBD1 (5 bases). CDR3 length: 14 residues. The V end lost 3 bases, the J end lost 3 bases, and 8 bases lay between the germline ends. Germline lookup yields CDR1 LNHNV and CDR2 YYDKDF (reference sequence). The CDR3 DNA sequence: TGTGCCACCAGCAGTTGGGGGTCTAATGAAAAACTGTTTTTT. Its translation is CATSSWGSNEKLFF.

The chain links TRBV5-1 to TRBJ2-2, with 7 bases that match TRBD2. J was trimmed by 0 bases and V by 4 bases; bases with no gene match: 15. CDR3 length: 19 amino acids. Germline loops: CDR1 SGHRS, CDR2 YFSETQ. The CDR3 DNA reads as TGCGCCAGCAGCCAATCTTGGTGGTCGGGGGGTGCGAACACCGGGGAGCTGTTTTTT. It encodes CASSQSWWSGGANTGELFF.

V usage is TRBV6-2 or TRBV6-3 and J usage is TRBJ2-3; D is uncertain. This CDR3 has 15 residues. The germline CDR1 and CDR2 sequences are MNHEY and SVGEGT. V lost 4 bases, J lost 0 bases, and 11 bases lay in between. The CDR3 nucleotides are TGTGCCAGCAGTTTAGGTGGGCCTAGCACAGATACGCAGTATTTT. It yields the protein CASSLGGPSTDTQYF.

This clone was counted once. The chain recombines TRBV9 with TRBJ1-1, with D unclear. Germline V CDR1 and CDR2: SGDLS, YYNGEE. There are 13 residues in the CDR3. V was cut by 3 bases and J by 7 bases, with 13 bases left in between. CDR3 in DNA: TGTGCCAGCAGCGCAGACCCACTGGGTGAAGCTTTCTTT. Translated, it gives CASSADPLGEAFF.

The chain has TRBV19 and TRBJ1-2, with 7 nucleotides matching TRBD1. The CDR3 is 13 residues long. Germline loops: CDR1 LNHDA, CDR2 SQIVND (reference sequence). Losses at the gene ends were 4 bases for V and 5 bases for J; bases not matched to a gene: 4. As DNA, the CDR3 is TGTGCCAGTAGTACAGGACAGGAGTATGGCTACACCTTC. Translated: CASSTGQEYGYTF.

This chain joins TRBV19 and TRBJ1-1; TRBD1 matches at 7 bases. Germline assignment: CDR1 LNHDA and CDR2 SQIVND (reference sequence). The ends lost 6 bases at V and 4 bases at J; junction bases unmatched: 11. The CDR3 sequence is 15 residues long. CDR3 sequence reads: CASSPDQGVVTEAFF. The CDR3 nucleotides are TGTGCCAGTAGCCCCGACCAGGGGGTTGTCACTGAAGCTTTCTTT. Together with reference TRBV19 and TRBJ1-1, the CDR3 gives the full variable domain: DGGITQSPKYLFRKEGQNVTLSCEQNLNHDAMYWYRQDPGQGLRLIYYSQIVNDFQKGDIAEGYSVSREKKESFPLTVTSAQKNPTAFYLCASSPDQGVVTEAFFGQGTRLTVV.

The chain links TRBV28 to TRBJ2-4, with D perhaps matching TRBD1 (5 bases). Germline lookup yields CDR1 MDHEN and CDR2 SYDVKM. Trimming removed 2 bases from V and 0 bases from J, with 14 bases in between. This CDR3 contains 17 residues. CDR3 residues: CASSLGRGRVAKNIQYF. CDR3 coding DNA: TGTGCCAGCAGTTTAGGAAGGGGCCGAGTAGCCAAAAACATTCAGTACTTC.

V usage is TRBV14 and J usage is TRBJ2-5; unclear D gene. The V gene lost 4 bases and the J gene lost 6 bases, with 9 bases spanning the gap. Germline CDR1 and CDR2: SGHDN and FVKESK. CDR3 length equals 12 residues. In DNA form, the CDR3 reads TGTGCCAGCAGCCTACCCAGACAGACCCAGTACTTC. As protein: CASSLPRQTQYF.

The rearrangement links TRBV7-3 to TRBJ1-1; no reliable D call. Trimming pared 5 bases from V and 1 base from J, leaving 14 bases between. The V gene's germline CDR1 is SGHTA and CDR2 FQGTGA. The length of the CDR3 is 15 residues. The CDR3 DNA reads TGTGCCAGCAGCCTGACGTTCGCAGCGAACACTGAAGCTTTCTTT. Amino acid sequence: CASSLTFAANTEAFF.

V gene TRBV5-1 combines with J gene TRBJ1-6; no clear D gene. The CDR3 loop spans 15 amino acids. Trimming removed 0 bases from V and 5 bases from J, with 9 bases in between. CDR1 and CDR2 from the germline V gene are SGHRS and YFSETQ. CDR3 residues: CASSLGAVDNSPLHF. The CDR3 region has the DNA TGCGCCAGCAGCTTGGGGGCAGTGGATAATTCACCCCTCCACTTT. Drawing the rest from reference TRBV5-1 and TRBJ1-6, the complete variable domain is KAGVTQTPRYLIKTRGQQVTLSCSPISGHRSVSWYQQTPGQGLQFLFEYFSETQRNKGNFPGRFSGRQFSNSRSEMNVSTLELGDSALYLCASSLGAVDNSPLHFGNGTRLTVT.

This chain connects TRBV28 to TRBJ1-4, with D maybe TRBD1 (6 bases). V was pared by 5 bases and J by 7 bases, with 17 bases between. Germline V CDR1 and CDR2: MDHEN, SYDVKM. CDR3 length: 15 residues. In nucleotides, the CDR3 is TGTGCCAGCAGTCCGACAGGCGAGTATGCTGAAAAACTGTTTTTT. Protein sequence: CASSPTGEYAEKLFF.

This clone has a handful of counts. This chain joins TRBV4-2 and TRBJ1-6, with unresolved D. The CDR3 contains 16 residues. Trimming cost V 2 bases and J 10 bases, with 18 bases left between them. Germline values: CDR1 LGHNA, CDR2 YNFKEQ. The CDR3 loop reads CASSQTPRSHYSPLHF. In DNA, the CDR3 is TGTGCCAGCAGCCAAACGCCGAGATCTCACTACTCACCCCTCCACTTT.